This paragraph covers one T cell receptor beta chain sequence. The sample is drawn from a study of blood T cell repertoires in COVID-19. Study-wide context: The United States, Italy and Spain provided the acute and convalescent COVID-19 samples. PBMCs, B-cell-depleted T cells, or T cells provided the cDNA or gDNA that made up the material.

In the authors' workflow: Estimation of nucleated cell counts relied on the amplification of reference gene primers. Using immunoSEQ multiplex PCR, the repertoire was profiled, and TCRdb retains in-frame clones only, with some absent. That table furnishes V, J and clone size, whereas the DNA furnished D and trimming. The sample lists 350,000 or so clones, 90% occurring once. The trim removed 5 bases at V and 2 bases at J, leaving 7 bases unmatched. In germline, CDR1 is LNHDA, CDR2 SQIVND (reference sequence). The CDR3 is 17 residues long. The J gene is TRBJ2-7, the V gene TRBV19, with 15 bases that match TRBD2. The sequencing input was peripheral blood. This TCR was recovered from a man younger than 35 with active or convalescent COVID-19. Here the CDR3 reads CASSFGLAGGMTYEQYF. The CDR3 coding sequence is TGTGCCAGTAGTTTCGGACTAGCGGGAGGGATGACCTACGAGCAGTACTTC. Full variable domain (outside the CDR3, taken from reference TRBV19 and TRBJ2-7): DGGITQSPKYLFRKEGQNVTLSCEQNLNHDAMYWYRQDPGQGLRLIYYSQIVNDFQKGDIAEGYSVSREKKESFPLTVTSAQKNPTAFYLCASSFGLAGGMTYEQYFGPGTRLTVT.